What follows are 24 T cell receptor beta chains derived from one specimen sequenced in a study of T cells in women clearing cervical HPV infection. Assay: immunoSEQ multiplex PCR; the TCRdb copy retains only in-frame clones and omits some. This sample's clone table lists approximately 18,000 clones. The sequenced material came from blood buffy coat. Receptors originate from a woman between 18 and 70 years old with a cervical HPV16 infection that either progressed to CIN3+ or cleared (not recorded which).

About this clone: The read terminates 3 residues before the CDR3 end, so the remaining end is supplied by the germline J gene. The V gene is TRBV4-2, the J gene TRBJ2-5; 12 nucleotides line up with TRBD2. The CDR3 consists of 17 residues. From germline, CDR1 is LGHNA and CDR2 YNFKEQ. Trimming removed 1 base from V and 1 base from J; junction bases left unmatched: 4. The CDR3 DNA, read in part, is TGTGCCAGCAGCCAAGGAGGGACTAGCGGGTTCCAAGAGACC. Translated, it gives CASSQGGTSGFQET. The CDR3 in its entirety is CASSQGGTSGFQETQYF.

As for this clone: Coverage ceases 3 residues before the CDR3 finishes, and the germline J gene fills in the end. The rearrangement joins TRBV30 to TRBJ2-4; TRBD1 aligns across 9 bases. V dropped 2 bases and J dropped 0; count of bases not matched to a gene: 14. CDR1 and CDR2 (germline): GTSNPN, SVGIG (reference sequence). The CDR3 is made up of 19 amino acids. The sequenced CDR3 bases are TGTGCCTGGAGTTCCGGGACAGGGCTTGGGACCCTAGCCAAAAACATT. It translates to CAWSSGTGLGTLAKNI. The entire CDR3 protein reads CAWSSGTGLGTLAKNIQYF.

A remark on this clone: The read terminates 3 residues ahead of where the CDR3 ends, so the germline J gene completes it. V is TRBV2 and J is TRBJ2-1; D uncertain. The V end was cut by 10 bases, the J end by 0 bases, with 13 bases between. The germline gives CDR1 SNHLY, CDR2 FYNNEI. The CDR3 spans 14 residues. The CDR3 protein is CATLDQSSYNEQFF. The DNA read from the CDR3 is TGTGCCACCCTAGACCAGAGCTCCTACAATGAG.

On this clone: The missing CDR3 end, 3 residues past where the read stops, is filled in from the germline J gene. The chain links TRBV7-9 to TRBJ2-7, with D perhaps TRBD2 (6 bases). The V gene's germline CDR1 is SEHNR and CDR2 FQNEAQ (reference sequence). V was trimmed by 5 bases and J by 3 bases, leaving 14 bases between them. This CDR3 spans 14 amino acids. CDR3 DNA (partial): TGTGCCAGCAGCCCCCGGGGACTGAGCTACGAG. Protein product: CASSPRGLSYE. The full CDR3 reads CASSPRGLSYEQYF.

As concerns this clone: The read finishes 3 residues shy of the CDR3 end, and the germline J gene is used to complete it. The chain uses TRBV5-6 and TRBJ2-7, with D possibly being TRBD2 (7 bases). The V gene's germline CDR1 is SGHDT and CDR2 YYEEEE. V dropped 2 bases and J dropped 5 bases, with 14 bases sitting between them. The length of the CDR3 is 14 residues. CDR3 DNA, as far as it was read: TGTGCCAGCAGCTTCGGAGGGGGGGGAGACGAG. It encodes CASSFGGGGDE. The entire CDR3 reads CASSFGGGGDEQYF.

Note on this clone: The CDR3 extends 3 residues past the end of the read, so its final part is completed from the germline J gene. The chain employs TRBV20-1 and TRBJ2-7, with 7 positions matching TRBD1. Trimming took 1 base from V and 5 from J; bases not matched to a gene: 5. Germline CDR1 and CDR2: DFQATT and SNEGSKA (reference sequence). The CDR3 is 13 residues long. The sequenced part of the CDR3 DNA is TGCAGTGCTAGAGGGTACAGGGGCCACGAG. Translating it yields CSARGYRGHE. The entire CDR3 protein reads CSARGYRGHEQYF.

Points on this clone: The observed sequence ends 3 residues before the CDR3 terminus, with the missing tail filled in from the germline J gene. The V call is TRBV12-5, the J call TRBJ2-7; 7 nucleotides agree with TRBD1. With V trimmed by 1 base and J by 4 bases, 4 bases remained unmatched. Germline CDR1 and CDR2: LGHNT and FRNRAP. The CDR3 runs to 14 residues. The part of the CDR3 DNA that was read is TGTGCTAGTGGTTTGGGATGGACAGGTTACGAG. It yields the protein CASGLGWTGYE. The complete CDR3 protein is CASGLGWTGYEQYF.

Partial CDR3 DNA: TGTGCCAGCAACCAGAAACAGGGGGCGGGAGAAAAA. Amino acids: CASNQKQGAGEK. The whole CDR3 protein is CASNQKQGAGEKLFF. The chain couples TRBV2 to TRBJ1-4; 9 nucleotides agree with TRBD1. The CDR3 end is not reached by the read, which stops 3 residues before it; the germline J gene fills it in. Germline lookup yields CDR1 SNHLY and CDR2 FYNNEI. There are 15 residues in the CDR3. V lost 7 bases and J lost 8; bases outside the gene matches: 11.

Regarding this clone: The read stops 3 residues short of the end of the CDR3; the missing end is completed from the germline J gene. The chain employs TRBV20-1 and TRBJ1-5; D is uncertain. Deletions cut 6 bases from V and 5 bases from J, with 11 bases between. This CDR3 has 12 residues. Germline V CDR1 and CDR2: DFQATT, SNEGSKA (reference sequence). The CDR3 bases that were read are TGCAGTGCCCTACGAACCGATCAGCCC. It is translated as CSALRTDQP. The entire CDR3 sequence reads CSALRTDQPQHF.

The CDR3 here is CASSEAGSYNSPLHF. CDR3 DNA, as far as it was read: TGTGCCAGCAGTGAGGCGGGCTCCTATAATTCACCC. The gene calls are TRBV2 and TRBJ1-6; D is unresolved. The sequence runs out 3 residues before the end of the CDR3; the remainder is reconstructed from the germline J gene. Per the germline V gene, CDR1 is SNHLY and CDR2 is FYNNEI. Deletions cut 3 bases from V and 0 bases from J, with 6 bases between. The CDR3 is 15 amino acids.

To note about this clone: The CDR3 goes on 3 residues after the read ends, and that part is filled in from the germline J gene. The rearrangement uses TRBV20-1 and TRBJ1-1; 11 bases fit TRBD1. Germline CDR1 is DFQATT and CDR2 is SNEGSKA (reference sequence). The CDR3 has 12 residues. After removal of 5 bases from V and 7 bases from J, the junction contained 3 bases not matched to a gene. The CDR3 DNA, read in part, is TGCAGTGCTCCGGGACAGGGGGTTGAA. Encoded protein: CSAPGQGVE. The whole CDR3 reads CSAPGQGVEAFF.

Details on this clone: The read halts 3 residues ahead of the CDR3 end, with the missing end drawn from the germline J gene. The J gene is TRBJ1-5, the V gene TRBV29-1; 9 bases agree with TRBD1. Unmatched junction bases numbered 10, after V lost 4 bases and J lost 6 bases. The CDR3 has 15 residues. In germline, CDR1 is SQVTM, CDR2 ANQGSEA. CDR3 DNA, as far as it was read: TGCAGCGTTGGGGAACCGGGACAGGGCGGTCAGCCC. This sequence encodes CSVGEPGQGGQP. The CDR3 as a whole reads CSVGEPGQGGQPQHF.

A note on this clone: Read coverage stops 3 residues before the CDR3 terminus; the germline J gene supplies the remainder. The chain joins TRBV11-2 to TRBJ1-1, with TRBD1 identical over 7 bases. CDR1 SGHAT and CDR2 FQNNGV come from the germline V gene. Trimming at V came to 6 bases and at J to 0 bases, leaving 7 bases not matched to a gene. CDR3 length: 15 amino acids. The CDR3: CASRDYRGMNTEAFF. The CDR3 bases that were read are TGTGCCAGCAGAGATTACAGGGGCATGAACACTGAA.

To note about this clone: The missing CDR3 end, 3 residues past where the read stops, is filled in from the germline J gene. The genes are TRBV20-1 and TRBJ2-1; 7 bases fit TRBD2. V gave up 1 base and J gave up 0 bases; unmatched junction bases: 6. Germline CDR1 reads DFQATT; CDR2 reads SNEGSKA (reference sequence). The CDR3 runs 16 residues. The covered CDR3 bases are TGCAGTGCTAGAGCAGCGGGGCTAAGCTCCTACAATGAG. As protein: CSARAAGLSSYNE. The whole CDR3 protein reads CSARAAGLSSYNEQFF.

Remarks on this clone: The CDR3 end is not reached by the read, which stops 3 residues before it; the germline J gene fills it in. The chain uses TRBV5-6 and TRBJ1-4; unclear D gene. The germline V gene encodes CDR1 SGHDT and CDR2 YYEEEE. The ends were cut back, 2 bases at V and 4 bases at J, with 9 bases in the middle. This CDR3 region has 14 residues. The CDR3 spells CASSFNQFNEKLFF. The DNA read from the CDR3 is TGTGCCAGCAGCTTTAACCAGTTTAATGAAAAA. The full variable domain, completed using reference TRBV5-6 and TRBJ1-4, is DAGVTQSPTHLIKTRGQQVTLRCSPKSGHDTVSWYQQALGQGPQFIFQYYEEEERQRGNFPDRFSGHQFPNYSSELNVNALLLGDSALYLCASSFNQFNEKLFFGSGTQLSVL.

As regards this clone: The CDR3 goes on 3 residues after the read ends, and that part is filled in from the germline J gene. V usage is TRBV19 and J usage is TRBJ1-2; TRBD1 aligns across 8 bases. CDR1 LNHDA and CDR2 SQIVND come from the germline V gene (reference sequence). This CDR3 spans 14 amino acids. V trimming: 7 bases; J trimming: 7 bases; junction bases outside the gene matches: 11. This chain's CDR3 is CASTREDRVGGYTF. CDR3 bases read: TGTGCCAGTACCAGAGAGGACAGGGTTGGTGGC.

On this clone itself: Sequencing ends 3 residues short of the CDR3 end; the germline J gene provides the rest. This chain uses TRBV27 with TRBJ2-7; a weak D match, TRBD2 (6 bases). Trimming stripped 8 bases from V and 3 bases from J, with 17 bases between. The germline gives CDR1 MNHEY, CDR2 SMNVEV (reference sequence). This CDR3 has 14 amino acids. The part of the CDR3 DNA that was read is TGTGCCAGCCTTCCCCAGCGGGTCAACTACGAG. It translates to CASLPQRVNYE. In full, the CDR3 reads CASLPQRVNYEQYF.

Frequency places this clone as medium-sized (0.01 to 0.1%). The CDR3 end is not reached by the read, which stops 3 residues before it; the germline J gene fills it in. The chain recombines TRBV7-2 with TRBJ2-5; D is perhaps TRBD1 (6 bases). Deletions cut 1 base from V and 3 bases from J, with 9 bases between. This CDR3 contains 14 residues. In germline, CDR1 is SGHTA, CDR2 FQGNSA. The part of the CDR3 DNA that was read is TGTGCCAGCAGCTTAGGTGGGACAAAAGAGACC. It is translated as CASSLGGTKET. The full-length CDR3 reads as CASSLGGTKETQYF.

About this clone: The read falls 3 residues short of the CDR3 end, and the missing part is taken from the germline J gene. This sequence joins TRBV7-8 and TRBJ1-1; 10 bases align to TRBD1. The CDR3 runs 16 residues. Germline CDR1 and CDR2: SGHVS and FQNEAQ. V lost 5 bases to trimming and J lost 0 bases; unmatched junction nucleotides: 6. The sequenced CDR3 bases are TGTGCCAGCAGCAAAGGGACAGGGGTTTTGAACACTGAA. It codes for CASSKGTGVLNTE. The complete CDR3 reads CASSKGTGVLNTEAFF.

Note on this clone: The CDR3 end falls 3 residues outside the read, so it is completed with the germline J gene. The chain is built from TRBV4-2 and TRBJ2-3, with 11 bases fitting TRBD2. After removal of 0 bases from V and 4 bases from J, the junction contained 12 bases not matched to a gene. Germline CDR1 LGHNA, CDR2 YNFKEQ. The CDR3 is 19 residues long. This CDR3 reads CASSQDGAGLAGGPDTQYF. The covered CDR3 bases are TGTGCCAGCAGCCAAGATGGGGCAGGGCTAGCGGGGGGCCCAGATACG.

For this clone: The read finishes 3 residues shy of the CDR3 end, and the germline J gene is used to complete it. The chain recombines TRBV7-9 with TRBJ1-2; D is possibly TRBD1 (5 bases). Trimming pared 5 bases from V and 1 base from J, leaving 8 bases between. This CDR3 is 13 amino acids long. Per germline, CDR1 SEHNR and CDR2 FQNEAQ (reference sequence). The CDR3 region is CASSADINYGYTF. Partial CDR3 DNA: TGTGCCAGCAGCGCGGACATTAACTATGGC.

Worth noting for this clone: The CDR3 extends 3 residues past the end of the read, so its final part is completed from the germline J gene. This chain joins TRBV6-4 and TRBJ2-3; D assignment may be TRBD1 or TRBD2 (7 bases each). The length of the CDR3 is 15 residues. V was trimmed by 6 bases and J by 4 bases, leaving 17 bases between them. From germline, CDR1 is MRHNA and CDR2 SNTAGT. The chain's CDR3 is CASSLEGAGADTQYF. The DNA read from the CDR3 is TGTGCCAGCAGCCTCGAGGGGGCGGGAGCAGATACG.

Note on this clone: The observed sequence ends 3 residues before the CDR3 terminus, with the missing tail filled in from the germline J gene. This chain connects TRBV2 to TRBJ2-3; 8 bases map to TRBD1. CDR1 and CDR2 from the germline V gene are SNHLY and FYNNEI. V lost 9 bases to trimming and J lost 2 bases; unmatched junction nucleotides: 7. The CDR3 totals 14 residues. CDR3 bases read: TGTGCCAGTTCCCGGGACAGGTTCACAGATACG. Its protein product is CASSRDRFTDT. The whole CDR3 sequence reads CASSRDRFTDTQYF.

With regard to this clone: The DNA ends 3 residues before the CDR3 does, and the rest of the CDR3 is filled in from the germline J gene. The J gene is TRBJ2-1, the V gene TRBV5-1; 9 bases align to TRBD2. The CDR3 has 14 residues. Looked up from germline, CDR1 is SGHRS and CDR2 is YFSETQ. J gave up 4 bases and V 4 bases, and 3 bases lay outside the gene matches. CDR3 amino acids: CASSPSGDYNEQFF. The CDR3 DNA, read in part, is TGCGCCAGCAGCCCTAGCGGGGATTACAATGAG.